Ten or more counts support the clone carrying this T cell receptor (beta chain). The data originate from a study of T cells in Graves' hyperthyroidism and ophthalmopathy. Germline V gene data show CDR1 as MNHEY and CDR2 as SVGEGT. Trimming cost V 2 bases and J 0 bases, with 5 bases left between them. The CDR3 loop spans 15 amino acids. Amplification targeted TCR beta CDR3 regions from RNA transcripts. The primer set for the first-round RT-PCR of the TCR CDR3 was HTBI. MiXCR, applied by TCRdb to the multiplex PCR reads, yields one record per CDR3 protein. Here the sample spans approximately 400,000 distinct CDR3 sequences, 15% to 18% being singletons.

This rearrangement joins TRBV6-2 or TRBV6-3 to TRBJ2-6; D call uncertain. The sequencing input was blood. This clonotype originated in a woman under 30 with Graves' hyperthyroidism that later progressed to Graves' ophthalmopathy. This chain's CDR3 is CASSYDPSGANVLTF. As DNA, the CDR3 is TGTGCCAGCAGTTACGACCCCTCTGGGGCCAACGTCCTGACTTTC.